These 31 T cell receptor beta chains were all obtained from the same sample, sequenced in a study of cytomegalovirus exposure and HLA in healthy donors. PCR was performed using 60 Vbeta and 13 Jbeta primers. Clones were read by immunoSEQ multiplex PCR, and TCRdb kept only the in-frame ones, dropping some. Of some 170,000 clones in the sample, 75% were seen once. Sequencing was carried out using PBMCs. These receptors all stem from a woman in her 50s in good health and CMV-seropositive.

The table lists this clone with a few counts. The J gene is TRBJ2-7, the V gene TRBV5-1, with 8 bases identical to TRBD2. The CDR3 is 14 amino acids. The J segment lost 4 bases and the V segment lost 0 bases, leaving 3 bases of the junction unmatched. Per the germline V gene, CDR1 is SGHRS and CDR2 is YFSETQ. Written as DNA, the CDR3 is TGCGCCAGCAGCTTGGCCAGCGGGGGTTACGAGCAGTACTTC. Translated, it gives CASSLASGGYEQYF.

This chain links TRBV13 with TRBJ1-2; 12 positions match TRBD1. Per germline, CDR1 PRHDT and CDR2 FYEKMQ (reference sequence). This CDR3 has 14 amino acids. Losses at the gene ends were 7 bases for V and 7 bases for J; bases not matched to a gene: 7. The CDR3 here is CASTRDRGQGGYTF. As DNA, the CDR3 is TGTGCCAGCACTAGGGACAGGGGGCAAGGTGGCTACACCTTC.

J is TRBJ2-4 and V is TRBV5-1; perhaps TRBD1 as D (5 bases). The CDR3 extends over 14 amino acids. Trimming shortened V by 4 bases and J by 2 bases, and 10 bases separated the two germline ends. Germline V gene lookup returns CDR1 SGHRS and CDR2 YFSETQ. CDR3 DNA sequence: TGCGCCAGCAGCAAGGACACCTCCAAAAACATTCAGTACTTC. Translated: CASSKDTSKNIQYF.

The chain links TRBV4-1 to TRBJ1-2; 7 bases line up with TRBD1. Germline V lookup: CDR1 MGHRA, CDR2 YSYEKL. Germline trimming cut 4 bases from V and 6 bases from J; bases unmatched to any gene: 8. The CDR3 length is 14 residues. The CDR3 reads CASSPRQGQDGYTF. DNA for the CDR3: TGCGCCAGCAGCCCTCGACAGGGTCAAGATGGCTACACCTTC.

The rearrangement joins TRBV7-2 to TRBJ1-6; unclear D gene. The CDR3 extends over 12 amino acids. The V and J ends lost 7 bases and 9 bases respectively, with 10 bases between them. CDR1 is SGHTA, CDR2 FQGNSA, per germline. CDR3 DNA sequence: TGTGCCAGCACGGGGTATCGTTCACCCCTCCACTTT. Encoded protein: CASTGYRSPLHF.

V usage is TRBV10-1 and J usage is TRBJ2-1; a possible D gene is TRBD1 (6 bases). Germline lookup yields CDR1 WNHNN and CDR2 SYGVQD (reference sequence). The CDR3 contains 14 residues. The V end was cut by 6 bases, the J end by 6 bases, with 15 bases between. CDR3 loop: CASSSQGPRNEQFF. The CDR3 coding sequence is TGCGCCAGCAGCTCACAGGGTCCTCGCAATGAGCAGTTCTTC.

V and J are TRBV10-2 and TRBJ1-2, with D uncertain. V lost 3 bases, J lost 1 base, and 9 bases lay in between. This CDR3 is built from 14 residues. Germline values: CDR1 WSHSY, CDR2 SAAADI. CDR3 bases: TGCGCCAGCAGTGAATCGGGAAATAACTATGGCTACACCTTC. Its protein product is CASSESGNNYGYTF.

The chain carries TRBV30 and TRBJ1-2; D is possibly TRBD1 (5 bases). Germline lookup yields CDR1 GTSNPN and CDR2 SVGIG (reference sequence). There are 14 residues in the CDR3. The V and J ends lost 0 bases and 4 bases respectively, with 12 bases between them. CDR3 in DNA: TGTGCCTGGAGTGTACGGGGGGATGGCTATGGCTACACCTTC. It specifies CAWSVRGDGYGYTF.

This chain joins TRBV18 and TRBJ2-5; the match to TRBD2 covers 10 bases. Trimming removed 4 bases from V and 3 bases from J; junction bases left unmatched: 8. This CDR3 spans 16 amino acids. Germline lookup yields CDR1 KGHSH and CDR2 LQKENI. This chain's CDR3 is CASSLSSGGAEETQYF. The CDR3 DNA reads TGTGCCAGCTCACTTTCAAGCGGGGGGGCCGAAGAGACCCAGTACTTC.

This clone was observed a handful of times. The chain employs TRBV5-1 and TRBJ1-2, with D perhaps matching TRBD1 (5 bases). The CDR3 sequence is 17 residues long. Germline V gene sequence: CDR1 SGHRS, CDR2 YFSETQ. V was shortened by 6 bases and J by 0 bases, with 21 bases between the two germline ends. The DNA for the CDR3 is TGCGCCAGCAAAGAGCCCGACAGCTCGACTCCTAACTATGGCTACACCTTC. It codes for CASKEPDSSTPNYGYTF.

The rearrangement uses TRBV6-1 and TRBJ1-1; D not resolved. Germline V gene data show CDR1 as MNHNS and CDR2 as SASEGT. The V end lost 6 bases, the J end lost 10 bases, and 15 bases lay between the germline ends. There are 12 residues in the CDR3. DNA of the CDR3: TGTGCCAGCAGAGCAACCCCGGGGAGAGCTTTCTTT. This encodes CASRATPGRAFF.

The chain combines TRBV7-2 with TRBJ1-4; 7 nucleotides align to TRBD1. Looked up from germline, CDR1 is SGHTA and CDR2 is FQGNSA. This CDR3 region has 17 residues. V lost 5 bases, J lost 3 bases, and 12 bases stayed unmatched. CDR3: CASSLFQGGRPNEKLFF. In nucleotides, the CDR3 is TGTGCCAGCAGCCTCTTCCAGGGGGGCAGGCCTAATGAAAAACTGTTTTTT.

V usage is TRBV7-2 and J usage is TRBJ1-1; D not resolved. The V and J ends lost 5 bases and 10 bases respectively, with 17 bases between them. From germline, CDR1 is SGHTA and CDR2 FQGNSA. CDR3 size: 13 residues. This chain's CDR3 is CASSGGMGFRAFF. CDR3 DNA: TGTGCCAGCAGCGGAGGAATGGGATTTCGAGCTTTCTTT.

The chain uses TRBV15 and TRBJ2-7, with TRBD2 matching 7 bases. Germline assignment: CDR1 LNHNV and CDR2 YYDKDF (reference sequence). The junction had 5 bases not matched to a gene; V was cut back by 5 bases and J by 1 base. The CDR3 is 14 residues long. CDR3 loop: CATSGRGNSYEQYF. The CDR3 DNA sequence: TGTGCCACCAGCGGGCGGGGGAATTCCTACGAGCAGTACTTC.

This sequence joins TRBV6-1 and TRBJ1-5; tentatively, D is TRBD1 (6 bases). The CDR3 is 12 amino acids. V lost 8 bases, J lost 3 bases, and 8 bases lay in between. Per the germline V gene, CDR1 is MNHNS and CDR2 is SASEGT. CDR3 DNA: TGTGCCAGCCACAGGGACAATCAGCCCCAGCATTTT. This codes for CASHRDNQPQHF.

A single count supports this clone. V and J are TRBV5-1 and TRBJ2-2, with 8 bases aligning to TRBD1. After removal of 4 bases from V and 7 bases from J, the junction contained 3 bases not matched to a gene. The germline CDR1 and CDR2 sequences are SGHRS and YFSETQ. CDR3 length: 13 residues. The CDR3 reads CASSPDRVGELFF. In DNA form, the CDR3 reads TGCGCCAGCAGCCCGGACAGGGTCGGGGAGCTGTTTTTT.

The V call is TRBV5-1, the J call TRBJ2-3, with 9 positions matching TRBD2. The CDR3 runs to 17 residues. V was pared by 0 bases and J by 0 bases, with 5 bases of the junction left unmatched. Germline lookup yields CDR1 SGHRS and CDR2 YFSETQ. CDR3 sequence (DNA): TGCGCCAGCAGCTTGGAGCGGGGGGCCACTAGCACAGATACGCAGTATTTT. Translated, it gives CASSLERGATSTDTQYF.

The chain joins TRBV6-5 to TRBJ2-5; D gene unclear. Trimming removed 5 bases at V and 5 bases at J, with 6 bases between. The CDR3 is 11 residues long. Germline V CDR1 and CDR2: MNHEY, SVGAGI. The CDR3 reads CASSIRETQYF. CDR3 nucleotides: TGTGCCAGCAGTATCCGGGAGACCCAGTACTTC.

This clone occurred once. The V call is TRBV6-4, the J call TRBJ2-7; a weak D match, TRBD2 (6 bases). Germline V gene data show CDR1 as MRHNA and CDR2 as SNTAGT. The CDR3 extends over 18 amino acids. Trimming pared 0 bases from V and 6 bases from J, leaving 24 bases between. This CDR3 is CASSDSGGSGKVLREQYF. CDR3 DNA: TGTGCCAGCAGTGACTCAGGAGGGTCGGGGAAGGTCTTACGCGAGCAGTACTTC.

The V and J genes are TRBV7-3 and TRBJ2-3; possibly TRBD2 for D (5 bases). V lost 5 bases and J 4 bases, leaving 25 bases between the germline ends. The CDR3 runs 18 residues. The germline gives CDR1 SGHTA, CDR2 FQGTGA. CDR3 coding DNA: TGTGCCAGCAGCCTCCACCCTATCCGGACCGGGGTGCCAGATACGCAGTATTTT. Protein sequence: CASSLHPIRTGVPDTQYF.

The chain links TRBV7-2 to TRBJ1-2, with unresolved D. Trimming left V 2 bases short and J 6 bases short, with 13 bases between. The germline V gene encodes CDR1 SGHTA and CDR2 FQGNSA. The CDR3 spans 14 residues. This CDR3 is CASSLSASANGYTF. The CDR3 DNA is TGTGCCAGCAGCTTATCCGCATCTGCTAATGGCTACACCTTC.

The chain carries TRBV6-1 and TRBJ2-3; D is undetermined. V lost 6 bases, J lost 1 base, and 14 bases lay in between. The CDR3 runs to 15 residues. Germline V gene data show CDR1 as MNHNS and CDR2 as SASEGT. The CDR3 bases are TGTGCCAGCAGACCTATAGCTGATCGCACAGATACGCAGTATTTT. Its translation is CASRPIADRTDTQYF.

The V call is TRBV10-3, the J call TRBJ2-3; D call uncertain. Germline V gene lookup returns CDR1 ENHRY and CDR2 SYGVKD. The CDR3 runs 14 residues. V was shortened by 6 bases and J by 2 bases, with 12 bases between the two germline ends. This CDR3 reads CAIRSVEHTDTQYF. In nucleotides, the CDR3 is TGTGCCATCAGGTCAGTTGAACACACAGATACGCAGTATTTT.

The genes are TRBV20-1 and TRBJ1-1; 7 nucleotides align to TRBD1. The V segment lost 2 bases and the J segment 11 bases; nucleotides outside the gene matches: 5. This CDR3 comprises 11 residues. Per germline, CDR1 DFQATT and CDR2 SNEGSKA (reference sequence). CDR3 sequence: CSARTGDRAFF. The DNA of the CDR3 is TGCAGTGCTAGAACAGGGGATCGGGCTTTCTTT.

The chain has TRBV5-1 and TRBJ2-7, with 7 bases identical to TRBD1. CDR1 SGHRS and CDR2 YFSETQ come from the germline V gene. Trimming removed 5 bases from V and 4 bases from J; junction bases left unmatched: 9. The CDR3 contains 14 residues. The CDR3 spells CASRLPDREYEQYF. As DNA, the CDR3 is TGCGCCAGCAGGCTTCCTGACAGGGAATACGAGCAGTACTTC.

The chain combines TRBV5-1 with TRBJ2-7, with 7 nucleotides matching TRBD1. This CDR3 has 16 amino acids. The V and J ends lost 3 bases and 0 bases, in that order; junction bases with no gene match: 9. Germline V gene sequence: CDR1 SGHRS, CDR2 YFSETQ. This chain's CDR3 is CASSWTSGTDSYEQYF. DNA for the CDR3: TGCGCCAGCAGCTGGACCTCCGGGACAGACTCCTACGAGCAGTACTTC.

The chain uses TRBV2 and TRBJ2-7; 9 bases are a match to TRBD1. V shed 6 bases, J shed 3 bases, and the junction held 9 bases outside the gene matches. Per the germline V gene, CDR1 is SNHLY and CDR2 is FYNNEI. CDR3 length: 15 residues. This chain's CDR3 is CASRLRQGEGYEQYF. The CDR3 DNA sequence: TGTGCCAGCAGGCTCAGACAGGGGGAAGGCTACGAGCAGTACTTC.

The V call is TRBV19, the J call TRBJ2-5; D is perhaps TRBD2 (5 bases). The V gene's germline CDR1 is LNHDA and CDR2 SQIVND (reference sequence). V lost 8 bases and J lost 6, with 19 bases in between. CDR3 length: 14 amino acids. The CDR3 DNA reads TGTGCCAGTTCCGCCGGGCTAGCCGGACAGACCCAGTACTTC. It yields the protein CASSAGLAGQTQYF.

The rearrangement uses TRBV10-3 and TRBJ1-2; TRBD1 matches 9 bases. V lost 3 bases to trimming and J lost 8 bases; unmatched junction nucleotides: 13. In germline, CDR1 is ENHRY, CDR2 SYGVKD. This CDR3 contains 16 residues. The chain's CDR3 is CAISEFLTGTGSGYTF. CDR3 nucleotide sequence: TGTGCCATCAGTGAATTCTTAACCGGGACAGGGAGCGGCTACACCTTC.

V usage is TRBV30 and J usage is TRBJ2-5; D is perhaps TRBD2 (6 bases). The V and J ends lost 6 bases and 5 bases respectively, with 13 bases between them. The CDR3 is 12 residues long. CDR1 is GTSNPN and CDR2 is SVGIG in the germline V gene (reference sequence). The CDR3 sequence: CACAGFGETQYF. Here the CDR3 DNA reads TGTGCCTGTGCGGGGTTTGGGGAGACCCAGTACTTC.

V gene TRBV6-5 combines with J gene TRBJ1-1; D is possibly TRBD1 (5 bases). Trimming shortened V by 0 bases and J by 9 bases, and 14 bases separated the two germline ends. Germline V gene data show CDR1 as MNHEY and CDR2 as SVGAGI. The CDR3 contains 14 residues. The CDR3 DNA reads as TGTGCCAGCAGTTACTCCTCGCAGGGTGAAAAAGCTTTCTTT. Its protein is CASSYSSQGEKAFF.